This TCR beta chain stems from a study of cytomegalovirus exposure and HLA in healthy donors. Points from the study as a whole: Per a later analysis, HLA-associated TCR beta chains showed more clonal expansion than other, equally common TCR beta chains.

This CDR3 is built from 16 residues. Trimming pared 6 bases from V and 10 bases from J, leaving 28 bases between. CDR1 SGHKS and CDR2 YYEKEE come from the germline V gene (reference sequence). As for this clone: Its specificity is unknown.

In the PCR, 60 Vbeta and 13 Jbeta primers were used. Generated by immunoSEQ multiplex PCR, the TCRdb table keeps only in-frame clones and is missing some. In the table there are around 160,000 clones, 73% of which are singletons. Though nominally healthy at sampling, donors likely had unrecorded immune exposures. The receptor was isolated from a woman in her late teens or twenties in good health and CMV-seronegative. Sample: PBMCs. V usage is TRBV5-5 and J usage is TRBJ1-2, with D hard to call. The CDR3 reads CASIIPKWRASDDYTF. CDR3 sequence (DNA): TGTGCCAGCATCATCCCTAAGTGGCGGGCCTCGGACGACTACACCTTC.